This T cell receptor beta chain was captured in a study of CD8 T cells in ankylosing spondylitis. Findings and caveats of the study: Blood from ankylosing spondylitis patients appeared to carry a characteristic eight-variant TCR beta motif. The study looked at matched synovial fluid samples from ankylosing spondylitis patients. Disease-linked clones were reported to be significantly enriched there. Peripheral blood samples showed relatively rare disease-linked clones, and these clones were CD8+. Previous work reported some of these motif variants in the synovial fluid and blood of reactive arthritis.

TCRdb reanalysed the 5' RACE reads using MiXCR and keeps one entry per CDR3 protein. The repertoire holds about 750,000 distinct CDR3 sequences, with 15% to 20% as singletons. The CDR3 spans 14 residues. Germline trimming cut 6 bases from V and 7 bases from J; bases unmatched to any gene: 7. CDR1 DFQATT and CDR2 SNEGSKA come from the germline V gene (reference sequence). In the case of this clonotype: Its antigen is unidentified.

Sample: blood, either unsorted or a sorted T cell fraction (not recorded which). This TCR derives from a male donor with ankylosing spondylitis. The V and J genes are TRBV20-1 and TRBJ2-2; 11 nucleotides line up with TRBD1. CDR3 residues: CSATGQGANGELFF. The CDR3 bases are TGCAGTGCAACTGGACAGGGGGCGAACGGGGAGCTGTTTTTT.